This entry lists 27 T cell receptor beta chains sequenced from one sample in a study of blood T cells in healthy people across ages. With a J-beta primer mix and a sample-barcoded 5' primer, a second PCR ran 7 to 11 cycles. TCRdb re-called the 5' RACE reads with MiXCR, one entry per CDR3 protein. The data hold around 1.5 million distinct CDR3 sequences, with roughly 32% observed a single time. Material for sequencing was blood. These receptor sequences come from a woman aged 30 to 39 in good health.

This chain uses TRBV2 with TRBJ1-1; D is perhaps TRBD1 (5 bases). The CDR3 is 11 residues long. V was cut by 3 bases and J by 6 bases, with 5 bases left in between. Germline lookup yields CDR1 SNHLY and CDR2 FYNNEI. The CDR3 DNA reads as TGTGCCAGCAGTGACAGGGCTGAAGCTTTCTTT. Encoded protein: CASSDRAEAFF.

The chain combines TRBV4-1 with TRBJ1-4; possible D gene TRBD1, 5 bases. This CDR3 is built from 17 residues. Trimming cost V 0 bases and J 7 bases, with 18 bases left between them. Germline CDR1 is MGHRA and CDR2 is YSYEKL. The CDR3 DNA reads as TGCGCCAGCAGCCAAGAGTGGGGAGGGACGAGTAGTGAAAAACTGTTTTTT. Protein product: CASSQEWGGTSSEKLFF.

Note on this clonotype: A much bigger clone sits one base away, suggesting this may be a read error. The V gene is TRBV27, the J gene TRBJ2-7, with D perhaps TRBD1 or TRBD2 (5 bases each). This CDR3 contains 14 residues. V was cut by 2 bases and J by 6 bases, with 14 bases left in between. Germline loops: CDR1 MNHEY, CDR2 SMNVEV (reference sequence). CDR3 loop: CASSLRDGVAEQYF. The DNA of the CDR3 is TGTGCCAGCAGTTTAAGGGACGGGGTGGCCGAGCAGTACTTC.

This sequence joins TRBV30 and TRBJ2-7; TRBD1 matches at 7 bases. With V trimmed by 3 bases and J by 9 bases, 11 bases remained unmatched. This CDR3 has 13 residues. CDR1 GTSNPN and CDR2 SVGIG come from the germline V gene (reference sequence). Written as DNA, the CDR3 is TGTGCCTGGAGGAAGCCCGGGACAGAAGGGCAGTACTTC. It specifies CAWRKPGTEGQYF.

This rearrangement joins TRBV2 to TRBJ1-2, with no clear D. CDR3 length: 15 residues. The V and J ends lost 0 bases and 2 bases respectively, with 10 bases between them. Per germline, CDR1 SNHLY and CDR2 FYNNEI. Here the CDR3 DNA reads TGTGCCAGCAGTGAAGCGGTGACGCCGAACTATGGCTACACCTTC. It encodes CASSEAVTPNYGYTF.

V and J are TRBV14 and TRBJ1-1; 9 bases are a match to TRBD1. The CDR3 spans 15 residues. Germline trimming cut 5 bases from V and 5 bases from J; bases unmatched to any gene: 9. In germline, CDR1 is SGHDN, CDR2 FVKESK. CDR3 DNA: TGTGCCAGCAGCTTACAGGGGGCGCATGGAACTGAAGCTTTCTTT. This encodes CASSLQGAHGTEAFF.

The V call is TRBV28, the J call TRBJ2-5, with a weak D call TRBD2 (5 bases). The CDR3 sequence is 17 residues long. V lost 5 bases, J lost 1 base, and 20 bases lay in between. Germline CDR1 and CDR2: MDHEN and SYDVKM. The CDR3 protein is CASSPFGAAGIQETQYF. As DNA, the CDR3 is TGTGCCAGCAGTCCATTTGGCGCCGCCGGGATCCAAGAGACCCAGTACTTC.

This chain joins TRBV3-1 and TRBJ2-3; 9 bases line up with TRBD2. Germline-derived CDR1 and CDR2 are LGHDT and YNNKEL (reference sequence). The CDR3 length is 20 residues. The junction had 16 bases not matched to a gene; V was cut back by 2 bases and J by 1 base. This CDR3 reads CASSQFRPSRAGGRTDTQYF. The CDR3 region has the DNA TGTGCCAGCAGCCAATTTCGGCCGAGCAGAGCGGGGGGCCGCACAGATACGCAGTATTTT.

This clonotype was seen a few times. The chain uses TRBV28 and TRBJ1-2; TRBD1 might be the D (5 bases). This CDR3 is 16 amino acids long. Per the germline V gene, CDR1 is MDHEN and CDR2 is SYDVKM. V was trimmed by 4 bases and J by 3 bases, leaving 18 bases between them. For the CDR3, the DNA is TGTGCCAGCAGTTCCCCTATGCGGGGGATGGACTATGGCTACACCTTC. Translation gives CASSSPMRGMDYGYTF.

In this sample, this clonotype turned up a few times. The rearrangement joins TRBV7-9 to TRBJ2-1, with D perhaps matching TRBD1 (5 bases). Trimming removed 3 bases at V and 4 bases at J, with 10 bases between. This CDR3 contains 14 residues. The germline V gene has CDR1 SEHNR and CDR2 FQNEAQ (reference sequence). CDR3 residues: CASSFIDSYNEQFF. CDR3 nucleotide sequence: TGTGCCAGCAGCTTTATTGACAGTTACAATGAGCAGTTCTTC. Drawing the rest from reference TRBV7-9 and TRBJ2-1, the complete variable domain is DTGVSQNPRHKITKRGQNVTFRCDPISEHNRLYWYRQTLGQGPEFLTYFQNEAQLEKSRLLSDRFSAERPKGSFSTLEIQRTEQGDSAMYLCASSFIDSYNEQFFGPGTRLTVL.

There are a few counts of this clonotype. The chain is built from TRBV29-1 and TRBJ1-2; 7 bases align to TRBD1. CDR1 is SQVTM, CDR2 ANQGSEA, per germline. V lost 7 bases to trimming and J lost 7 bases; unmatched junction nucleotides: 12. The CDR3 extends over 13 amino acids. This CDR3 reads CSGGEGASGGYTF. The CDR3 DNA is TGCAGCGGAGGGGAGGGGGCTTCTGGTGGCTACACCTTC.

The CDR3 bases are TGCAGTGCTTCCCACCAAGGGGAGCAGTTCTTC. As protein: CSASHQGEQFF. V gene TRBV20-1 combines with J gene TRBJ2-1, with D hard to call. CDR3 size: 11 residues. V was pared by 5 bases and J by 10 bases, with 12 bases between. Germline V gene sequence: CDR1 DFQATT, CDR2 SNEGSKA (reference sequence).

The chain carries TRBV15 and TRBJ1-2; possibly TRBD1 for D (5 bases). Between the trimmed V and J ends, which lost 0 bases and 8 bases, there was a span of 13 bases. CDR3 length equals 14 residues. Germline values: CDR1 LNHNV, CDR2 YYDKDF (reference sequence). In nucleotides, the CDR3 is TGTGCCACCAGCAGAGAAAATACAGGAATCGGCTACACCTTC. Translated: CATSRENTGIGYTF. The entire variable domain, with the rest obtained from reference TRBV15 and TRBJ1-2, is as follows: DAMVIQNPRYQVTQFGKPVTLSCSQTLNHNVMYWYQQKSSQAPKLLFHYYDKDFNNEADTPDNFQSRRPNTSFCFLDIRSPGLGDTAMYLCATSRENTGIGYTFGSGTRLTVV.

This clonotype has a single count. This sequence joins TRBV28 and TRBJ1-2, with a tentative D call TRBD1 (5 bases). Trimming shortened V by 4 bases and J by 3 bases, and 12 bases separated the two germline ends. The CDR3 is 14 amino acids. Germline V gene sequence: CDR1 MDHEN, CDR2 SYDVKM. The CDR3 is CASSSPDTYYGYTF. The CDR3 nucleotides are TGTGCCAGCAGTTCCCCGGACACCTACTATGGCTACACCTTC.

This clonotype was counted ten times or more. The V gene is TRBV12-3 or TRBV12-4, the J gene TRBJ2-1; TRBD2 matches at 8 bases. V trimming: 1 base; J trimming: 2 bases; junction bases outside the gene matches: 4. The CDR3 totals 16 residues. CDR3 coding DNA: TGTGCCAGCAGTTTAGGGCGGGGGGAACCCTACAATGAGCAGTTCTTC. Its protein product is CASSLGRGEPYNEQFF.

This clonotype showed up just a few times. The genes are TRBV7-6 and TRBJ1-5; D is unresolved. The ends were cut back, 5 bases at V and 0 bases at J, with 11 bases in the middle. There are 15 residues in the CDR3. Germline-derived CDR1 and CDR2 are SGHVS and FNYEAQ. CDR3 sequence reads: CASSPAGYSNQPQHF. The CDR3 DNA follows: TGTGCCAGCAGCCCCGCGGGATATAGCAATCAGCCCCAGCATTTT.

This chain links TRBV20-1 with TRBJ2-7; the match to TRBD2 covers 11 bases. The CDR3 runs to 14 residues. Germline CDR1 reads DFQATT; CDR2 reads SNEGSKA (reference sequence). J was trimmed by 6 bases and V by 1 base; bases with no gene match: 5. This CDR3 is CSARVAGGPSEQYF. The CDR3 DNA reads as TGCAGTGCTAGAGTAGCGGGGGGGCCCTCCGAGCAGTACTTC.

The chain combines TRBV10-3 with TRBJ1-5; 8 bases are shared with TRBD1. Germline CDR1 reads ENHRY; CDR2 reads SYGVKD. This CDR3 is built from 16 residues. The trim removed 3 bases at V and 3 bases at J, leaving 7 bases unmatched. In nucleotides, the CDR3 is TGTGCCATCAGTGATCTACCGACAGGGGTCAATCAGCCCCAGCATTTT. Translating it yields CAISDLPTGVNQPQHF.

The V gene is TRBV6-6, the J gene TRBJ2-1; D may be TRBD2 (6 bases). Per germline, CDR1 MNHNY and CDR2 SVGAGI (reference sequence). This CDR3 region has 16 residues. The V gene lost 4 bases and the J gene lost 0 bases, with 13 bases spanning the gap. The DNA of the CDR3 is TGTGCCAGCAGTTTCAGACTAGAGCCCTCCTACAATGAGCAGTTCTTC. This encodes CASSFRLEPSYNEQFF.

With respect to this clonotype: Lacking the conserved final phenylalanine or tryptophan, this CDR3 likely reflects a read error. This rearrangement joins TRBV6-5 to TRBJ2-7; D may be TRBD1 (6 bases). This CDR3 has 15 residues. Germline V CDR1 and CDR2: MNHEY, SVGAGI. V lost 0 bases, J lost 6 bases, and 15 bases lay in between. Here the CDR3 DNA reads TGTGCCAGCAGTTACTCTGGGACATGGGGGTCCGAGCAGTACTGC. It encodes CASSYSGTWGSEQYC.

The gene calls are TRBV27 and TRBJ2-7; D gene uncertain. Germline-derived CDR1 and CDR2 are MNHEY and SMNVEV (reference sequence). This CDR3 contains 12 residues. The V and J ends lost 3 bases and 5 bases respectively, with 8 bases between them. CDR3 region: CASSLSGDEQYF. The CDR3 nucleotides read TGTGCCAGCAGTTTGTCTGGGGACGAGCAGTACTTC.

This clonotype was observed a few times. The J gene is TRBJ2-7, the V gene TRBV7-9; D perhaps matches TRBD2 (5 bases). Trimming removed 8 bases at V and 3 bases at J, with 11 bases between. From germline, CDR1 is SEHNR and CDR2 FQNEAQ (reference sequence). The CDR3 sequence is 12 residues long. The CDR3 sequence is CASRMEVYEQYF. The CDR3 DNA is TGTGCCAGCCGCATGGAGGTCTACGAGCAGTACTTC.

In regard to this clonotype: A much larger clone differs by one base, so this may be a read error. The genes are TRBV29-1 and TRBJ2-4, with 10 bases matching TRBD1. The CDR3 has 13 amino acids. The germline V gene encodes CDR1 SQVTM and CDR2 ANQGSEA. Trimming cost V 7 bases and J 7 bases; bases outside gene matches: 7. CDR3 amino acids: CSGGTGVENIQYF. The CDR3 nucleotides are TGCAGCGGGGGGACAGGGGTGGAGAACATTCAGTACTTC.

This clonotype turned up a few times. This sequence joins TRBV19 and TRBJ1-1; D might be TRBD1 (5 bases). The CDR3 runs 13 residues. Germline V lookup: CDR1 LNHDA, CDR2 SQIVND (reference sequence). V was shortened by 7 bases and J by 1 base, with 10 bases between the two germline ends. DNA for the CDR3: TGTGCCAGTATAGCCCAGGGGAACACTGAAGCTTTCTTT. Its translation: CASIAQGNTEAFF.

This clonotype occurred a few times. The chain is built from TRBV7-9 and TRBJ1-4; maybe TRBD1 (5 bases). Trimming shortened V by 2 bases and J by 8 bases, and 12 bases separated the two germline ends. The CDR3 covers 14 residues. Germline values: CDR1 SEHNR, CDR2 FQNEAQ (reference sequence). The CDR3 nucleotides are TGTGCCAGCAGCTTAAGGGGCGCAGGAGAAAAACTGTTTTTT. Encoded protein: CASSLRGAGEKLFF.

Details on this clonotype: One end of the junction does not line up with germline, which may come from a read error. The chain carries TRBV7-9 and TRBJ1-4; no firm D call. The CDR3 loop spans 13 amino acids. The germline gives CDR1 SEHNR, CDR2 FQNEAQ (reference sequence). As DNA, the CDR3 is TGCGCCAGCAGCAGCGGGAAGAATGAAAAACTGTTTTTT. Translation gives CASSSGKNEKLFF.

The chain's CDR3 is CASSLVGDEKLFF. The CDR3 DNA sequence: TGTGCCAGCAGCTTAGTTGGGGATGAAAAACTGTTTTTT. The chain links TRBV7-9 to TRBJ1-4; no clear D. Trimming removed 1 base at V and 6 bases at J, with 6 bases between. The germline CDR1 and CDR2 sequences are SEHNR and FQNEAQ (reference sequence). The CDR3 runs 13 residues.